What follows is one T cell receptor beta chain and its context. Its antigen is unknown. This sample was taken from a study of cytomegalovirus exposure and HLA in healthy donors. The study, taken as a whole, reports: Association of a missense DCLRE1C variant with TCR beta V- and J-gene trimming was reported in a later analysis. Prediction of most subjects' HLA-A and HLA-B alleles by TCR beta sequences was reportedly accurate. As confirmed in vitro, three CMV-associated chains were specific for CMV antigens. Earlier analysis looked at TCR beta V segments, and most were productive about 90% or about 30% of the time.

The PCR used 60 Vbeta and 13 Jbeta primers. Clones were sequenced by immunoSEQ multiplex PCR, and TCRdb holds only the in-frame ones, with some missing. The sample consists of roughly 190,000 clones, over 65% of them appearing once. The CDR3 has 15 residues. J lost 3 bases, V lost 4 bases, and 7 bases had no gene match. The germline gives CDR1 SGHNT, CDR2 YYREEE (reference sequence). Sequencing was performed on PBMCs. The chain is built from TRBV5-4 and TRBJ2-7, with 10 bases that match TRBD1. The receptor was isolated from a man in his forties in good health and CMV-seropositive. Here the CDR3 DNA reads TGTGCCAGCAGCCCGTCGACAGGGGGCATCTACGAGCAGTACTTC. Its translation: CASSPSTGGIYEQYF.